This T cell receptor beta chain was recorded in a study of cytomegalovirus exposure and HLA in healthy donors. Findings and limits, study-wide: Published work reported that the classifier diagnosed cytomegalovirus status with high specificity and sensitivity. Apparent HLA restriction characterized most CMV-associated TCR beta chains in a later analysis. The study had only CMV serostatus as immune exposure information.

Vbeta (60) and Jbeta (13) primers were used in the PCR. Original methodology: In a later analysis, of tens of millions of unique beta chains, 9 million to 11 million appeared in at least two donors. The repertoire was sequenced with immunoSEQ multiplex PCR; TCRdb's copy has only in-frame clones and lacks some. Clone size and the V and J calls come from that table; the DNA yielded D and trimming. The data contain around 120,000 clones, about 85% of them singletons. As regards this clone: The target antigen is unknown.

The CDR3 is 14 residues long. Germline V gene sequence: CDR1 SGHKS, CDR2 YYEKEE (reference sequence). V trimming: 6 bases; J trimming: 1 base; junction bases outside the gene matches: 6. Source material: PBMCs. The chain is built from TRBV5-5 and TRBJ2-7; 8 nucleotides line up with TRBD2. This sequence originates from a boy younger than 18 in good health and CMV-seronegative. The CDR3 DNA sequence: TGTGCCAGCAACCTAGCGGGTGAGTCCTACGAGCAGTACTTC. Translated: CASNLAGESYEQYF.